This T cell receptor beta chain stems from a study of T cell responses to AZD1222 COVID-19 vaccine. Remarks on this clone: The antigen is unknown.

Study observations and caveats: There were repertoire samples only from the period after the peak T cell response. Increased Spike-specific TCR breadth and depth were observed after two AZD1222 doses. Mapped onto spike, vaccine-associated CD4 TCRs spanned it and were dominant at 160-218 and 743-854. Females outnumbered males among donors, who were mostly white British; clonal diversity was possibly underestimated.

TCRdb keeps only in-frame clones here, not all; method: immunoSEQ multiplex PCR. The table includes about 86,000 clones, approximately 88% detected once. With 3 bases clipped from V and 4 bases from J, the junction kept 7 bases outside the gene matches. Per the germline V gene, CDR1 is KGHSH and CDR2 is LQKENI. The CDR3 runs 16 residues. The material sequenced was peripheral blood, taken 28 days after the second AZD1222 dose. The source is an adult who received the AZD1222 COVID-19 vaccine. This chain connects TRBV18 to TRBJ2-3, with 10 bases lining up with TRBD2. This chain's CDR3 is CASSPQTSGASDTQYF. The DNA of the CDR3 is TGTGCCAGCTCACCTCAAACTAGCGGGGCATCAGATACGCAGTATTTT. Full variable domain (rest looked up from reference TRBV18 and TRBJ2-3): NAGVMQNPRHLVRRRGQEARLRCSPMKGHSHVYWYRQLPEEGLKFMVYLQKENIIDESGMPKERFSAEFPKEGPSILRIQQVVRGDSAAYFCASSPQTSGASDTQYFGPGTRLTVL.